Shown below are 32 T cell receptor beta chains from a single sample sequenced in a study of Ad26.COV2.S vaccination and SARS-CoV-2 variants. Sequenced by immunoSEQ multiplex PCR; TCRdb stores in-frame clones only, minus some. The sample carries 350,000 to 500,000 clones, 75% to 95% recorded once. As for treatment: some 20 received Ad26.COV2.S at low or high dose, single or two shots; several received placebo; per-sample allocation not given. The investigators took samples on day 63 after the first vaccine or placebo injection. Specimen: peripheral blood, collected in a trial of Ad26.COV2.S vaccine versus placebo. Source of these receptors: a person aged 18 to 65 who received the Ad26.COV2.S COVID-19 vaccine or a placebo.

J is TRBJ2-1 and V is TRBV5-1; 9 positions match TRBD2. The CDR3 length is 15 residues. Looked up from germline, CDR1 is SGHRS and CDR2 is YFSETQ. The ends lost 0 bases at V and 9 bases at J; junction bases unmatched: 7. The CDR3 bases are TGCGCCAGCAGCTTGGCGTTAGCGGGAGTGGGTGAGCAGTTCTTC. It encodes CASSLALAGVGEQFF.

The V and J genes are TRBV3-1 (or the pseudogene TRBV3-2) and TRBJ2-5, with D perhaps TRBD2 (6 bases). The CDR3 consists of 12 residues. Trimming stripped 4 bases from V and 4 bases from J, with 7 bases between. The germline V gene encodes CDR1 LGHDT and CDR2 YNNKEL (reference sequence). The CDR3 reads CASSPTRETQYF. The CDR3 DNA sequence: TGTGCCAGCAGCCCGACTAGAGAGACCCAGTACTTC.

The chain is built from TRBV7-9 and TRBJ1-4; weak D call: TRBD1 (5 bases). The V gene's germline CDR1 is SEHNR and CDR2 FQNEAQ (reference sequence). The CDR3 has 14 residues. Trimming shortened V by 5 bases and J by 7 bases, and 14 bases separated the two germline ends. CDR3 in amino acids: CASSPQGIAEKLFF. CDR3 in DNA: TGTGCCAGCAGCCCGCAGGGAATTGCTGAAAAACTGTTTTTT.

The CDR3 region is CASSPRTTTTGTEAFF. The CDR3 DNA is TGTGCCAGCTCACCACGGACGACCACTACGGGGACTGAAGCTTTCTTT. V and J are TRBV18 and TRBJ1-1; D unclear. V dropped 1 base and J dropped 5 bases, with 17 bases sitting between them. From germline, CDR1 is KGHSH and CDR2 LQKENI. The CDR3 extends over 16 amino acids.

The chain employs TRBV29-1 and TRBJ2-5; possible D gene TRBD1, 5 bases. The CDR3 consists of 12 residues. V lost 6 bases to trimming and J lost 1 base, with 9 bases between them. The germline gives CDR1 SQVTM, CDR2 ANQGSEA. For the CDR3, the DNA is TGCAGCGTCCGTAGGGGCCAAGAGACCCAGTACTTC. Translating gives CSVRRGQETQYF.

This clone appeared once. The V gene is TRBV5-6, the J gene TRBJ2-7, with 8 bases lining up with TRBD1. Germline V gene data show CDR1 as SGHDT and CDR2 as YYEEEE. Trimming cost V 5 bases and J 11 bases; bases outside gene matches: 9. The CDR3 is 12 residues long. The CDR3 reads CASRRDPGQEYF. DNA of the CDR3: TGTGCCAGCAGGCGAGACCCGGGACAGGAGTACTTC.

CDR3 amino acids: CASSVDSSYEQYF. For the CDR3, the DNA is TGTGCCAGCAGCGTGGACTCCTCCTACGAGCAGTACTTC. The chain carries TRBV7-3 and TRBJ2-7, with a weak D call TRBD2 (5 bases). Germline CDR1 and CDR2: SGHTA and FQGTGA. V gave up 5 bases and J gave up 0 bases, with 8 bases separating them. This CDR3 has 13 amino acids.

The chain is built from TRBV27 and TRBJ1-5; D is possibly TRBD1 (5 bases). V was cut by 5 bases and J by 3 bases, with 11 bases left in between. CDR3 length: 14 residues. Per germline, CDR1 MNHEY and CDR2 SMNVEV (reference sequence). The CDR3 DNA sequence: TGTGCCAGCAGTATGCAGGGAAACAATCAGCCCCAGCATTTT. This encodes CASSMQGNNQPQHF.

This clone was seen just once. The rearrangement uses TRBV11-2 and TRBJ2-7; D unresolved. V was pared by 5 bases and J by 0 bases, with 8 bases between. The CDR3 sequence is 13 residues long. Per the germline V gene, CDR1 is SGHAT and CDR2 is FQNNGV. The CDR3: CASSIRVSYEQYF. The CDR3 DNA reads TGTGCCAGCAGCATCCGAGTCTCCTACGAGCAGTACTTC.

The CDR3 DNA follows: TGTGCCAGCAGCCAAATGGGGGAGCAGTACTTC. This translates into CASSQMGEQYF. The chain joins TRBV12-3 or TRBV12-4 to TRBJ2-7; D gene ambiguous. This CDR3 is built from 11 residues. With 6 bases removed from V and 7 bases from J, the gap between germline ends came to 10 bases.

This chain joins TRBV6-2 or TRBV6-3 and TRBJ2-7; TRBD1 aligns across 9 bases. The CDR3 covers 15 residues. J gave up 6 bases and V 4 bases, and 10 bases lay outside the gene matches. CDR1 and CDR2 from the germline V gene are MNHEY and SVGEGT. CDR3 DNA: TGTGCCAGCAGTTCCGCCGGACAGGGGAGGAGCGAGCAGTACTTC. It is translated as CASSSAGQGRSEQYF.

The chain uses TRBV5-1 and TRBJ1-2, with 11 bases fitting TRBD1. Losses at the gene ends were 4 bases for V and 7 bases for J; bases not matched to a gene: 9. Per germline, CDR1 SGHRS and CDR2 YFSETQ. CDR3 size: 15 residues. The CDR3, as DNA: TGCGCCAGCAGCCCCGGGACAGGGGGTTTAGGTGGCTACACCTTC. This sequence encodes CASSPGTGGLGGYTF.

The chain joins TRBV10-3 to TRBJ1-2, with D perhaps TRBD1 (6 bases). The CDR3 has 14 residues. Germline V CDR1 and CDR2: ENHRY, SYGVKD. The V and J ends lost 10 bases and 5 bases respectively, with 20 bases between them. DNA for the CDR3: TGTGCCAGCGGGGAAGGGGGGAACTCATATGGCTACACCTTC. It translates to CASGEGGNSYGYTF.

The chain joins TRBV6-2 or TRBV6-3 to TRBJ1-1, with 7 bases identical to TRBD1. The CDR3 sequence is 13 residues long. Trimming cost V 5 bases and J 5 bases; bases outside gene matches: 5. Germline CDR1 and CDR2: MNHEY and SVGEGT. CDR3 sequence reads: CASSTTGVTEAFF. CDR3 coding DNA: TGTGCCAGCAGTACTACAGGGGTTACTGAAGCTTTCTTT.

The chain uses TRBV7-3 and TRBJ2-3; 9 bases are shared with TRBD2. The CDR3 runs to 15 residues. Germline V gene lookup returns CDR1 SGHTA and CDR2 FQGTGA. V shed 4 bases and J 6 bases; nucleotides not matched to a gene: 8. The CDR3 DNA reads TGTGCCAGCAGCTCAACCGGGACTAGCATTGATACGCAGTATTTT. Amino acids: CASSSTGTSIDTQYF.

This chain connects TRBV9 to TRBJ2-3; D may be TRBD1 or TRBD2 (5 bases each). The CDR3 is 15 amino acids. Germline V lookup: CDR1 SGDLS, CDR2 YYNGEE. Trimming removed 1 base at V and 2 bases at J, with 11 bases between. The CDR3 sequence is CASSVWDGITDTQYF. CDR3 nucleotides: TGTGCCAGCAGCGTATGGGACGGAATCACAGATACGCAGTATTTT. Full variable domain (missing parts from reference TRBV9 and TRBJ2-3): DSGVTQTPKHLITATGQRVTLRCSPRSGDLSVYWYQQSLDQGLQFLIQYYNGEERAKGNILERFSAQQFPDLHSELNLSSLELGDSALYFCASSVWDGITDTQYFGPGTRLTVL.

The V gene is TRBV9, the J gene TRBJ2-2; tentative D call: TRBD2 (5 bases). CDR3 size: 16 residues. Germline CDR1 is SGDLS and CDR2 is YYNGEE. V gave up 5 bases and J gave up 3 bases, with 17 bases separating them. CDR3 amino acids: CASSATMNSDTGELFF. The CDR3 coding sequence is TGTGCCAGCAGTGCAACCATGAATAGCGACACCGGGGAGCTGTTTTTT.

This clone occurred once. This chain uses TRBV3-1 (or the pseudogene TRBV3-2) with TRBJ2-5; D not certain. The V end lost 2 bases, the J end lost 2 bases, and 9 bases lay between the germline ends. The CDR3 totals 14 residues. CDR1 is LGHDT, CDR2 YNNKEL, per germline (reference sequence). This CDR3 is CASSQLTDQETQYF. The CDR3 region has the DNA TGTGCCAGCAGCCAATTAACGGATCAAGAGACCCAGTACTTC.

The chain uses TRBV18 and TRBJ1-2, with 9 bases lining up with TRBD1. CDR3 length: 15 amino acids. From germline, CDR1 is KGHSH and CDR2 LQKENI. The ends lost 7 bases at V and 4 bases at J; junction bases unmatched: 10. This CDR3 is CASLSPGTGTYGYTF. The CDR3, as DNA: TGTGCCAGCTTGTCCCCCGGGACAGGGACCTATGGCTACACCTTC.

The chain employs TRBV24-1 and TRBJ2-7; D is uncertain. Germline CDR1 is KGHDR and CDR2 is SFDVKD. Trimming shortened V by 0 bases and J by 2 bases, and 13 bases separated the two germline ends. The CDR3 extends over 16 amino acids. CDR3 amino acids: CATSDLQGRKPYEQYF. The CDR3 DNA reads as TGTGCCACCAGTGATTTGCAAGGCAGGAAACCCTACGAGCAGTACTTC.

V usage is TRBV5-1 and J usage is TRBJ1-2; D is possibly TRBD1 (5 bases). The CDR3 is 14 amino acids. Germline V gene data show CDR1 as SGHRS and CDR2 as YFSETQ. V was shortened by 4 bases and J by 3 bases, with 13 bases between the two germline ends. CDR3 loop: CASSQEGDYYGYTF. The CDR3 coding sequence is TGCGCCAGCAGCCAGGAAGGGGATTACTATGGCTACACCTTC.

The chain has TRBV7-9 and TRBJ1-1; D not certain. Per the germline V gene, CDR1 is SEHNR and CDR2 is FQNEAQ (reference sequence). The V gene lost 7 bases and the J gene lost 8 bases, with 11 bases spanning the gap. This CDR3 has 11 residues. The CDR3 loop is CASTAAPEAFF. Here the CDR3 DNA reads TGTGCCAGCACCGCGGCACCGGAAGCTTTCTTT.

The V gene is TRBV29-1, the J gene TRBJ2-7; 7 positions match TRBD2. Germline V lookup: CDR1 SQVTM, CDR2 ANQGSEA. The trim removed 6 bases at V and 3 bases at J, leaving 8 bases unmatched. The CDR3 spans 13 residues. The CDR3 coding sequence is TGCAGCGTCGTCTTGACTAGCCGCTACGAGCAGTACTTC. Translating it yields CSVVLTSRYEQYF.

V usage is TRBV5-1 and J usage is TRBJ2-7; the match to TRBD1 covers 8 bases. V was clipped by 4 bases and J by 5 bases; unmatched bases: 11. This CDR3 region has 15 residues. The germline V gene encodes CDR1 SGHRS and CDR2 YFSETQ. CDR3 sequence (DNA): TGCGCCAGCAGCCATGACAGGACAGGGATCAACGAGCAGTACTTC. It is translated as CASSHDRTGINEQYF. Supplemented by reference TRBV5-1 and TRBJ2-7, the full variable domain reads KAGVTQTPRYLIKTRGQQVTLSCSPISGHRSVSWYQQTPGQGLQFLFEYFSETQRNKGNFPGRFSGRQFSNSRSEMNVSTLELGDSALYLCASSHDRTGINEQYFGPGTRLTVT.

The genes are TRBV4-1 and TRBJ2-7; 9 nucleotides match TRBD1. Germline V gene data show CDR1 as MGHRA and CDR2 as YSYEKL. This CDR3 has 15 residues. V trimming: 3 bases; J trimming: 5 bases; junction bases outside the gene matches: 8. CDR3 nucleotide sequence: TGCGCCAGCAGCCACCTCGGACAGGGGCGCGACGAGCAGTACTTC. Amino acid sequence: CASSHLGQGRDEQYF.

The V gene is TRBV24-1, the J gene TRBJ2-1; 13 positions agree with TRBD2. Germline lookup yields CDR1 KGHDR and CDR2 SFDVKD. Unmatched junction bases numbered 2, after V lost 2 bases and J lost 5 bases. The CDR3 is 16 amino acids. CDR3 residues: CATSDWGLAGNNEQFF. The CDR3 DNA reads as TGTGCCACCAGTGATTGGGGACTAGCGGGAAACAATGAGCAGTTCTTC.

The chain couples TRBV29-1 to TRBJ2-3; 14 bases align to TRBD2. J lost 5 bases, V lost 7 bases, and 2 bases had no gene match. CDR3 length: 13 residues. Per germline, CDR1 SQVTM and CDR2 ANQGSEA. This chain's CDR3 is CSAGTSGRDTQYF. The CDR3 DNA reads as TGCAGCGCGGGGACTAGCGGGAGAGATACGCAGTATTTT.

The chain employs TRBV3-1 (or the pseudogene TRBV3-2) and TRBJ2-7, with 11 positions matching TRBD1. This CDR3 has 14 amino acids. Germline trimming cut 4 bases from V and 3 bases from J; bases unmatched to any gene: 2. Germline-derived CDR1 and CDR2 are LGHDT and YNNKEL (reference sequence). The CDR3 loop reads CASSLGTGGYEQYF. CDR3 nucleotide sequence: TGTGCCAGCAGCCTCGGGACAGGGGGCTACGAGCAGTACTTC.

The chain couples TRBV10-3 to TRBJ2-7; maybe TRBD2 (7 bases). Germline V lookup: CDR1 ENHRY, CDR2 SYGVKD. The CDR3 loop spans 14 amino acids. The V gene lost 6 bases and the J gene lost 2 bases, with 14 bases spanning the gap. CDR3 amino acids: CAIRRGGMTYEQYF. CDR3 bases: TGTGCCATCAGAAGGGGGGGAATGACCTACGAGCAGTACTTC.

V gene TRBV6-5 combines with J gene TRBJ1-4; D might be TRBD1 (5 bases). This CDR3 region has 14 residues. Deletions cut 6 bases from V and 4 bases from J, with 12 bases between. The germline V gene encodes CDR1 MNHEY and CDR2 SVGAGI. CDR3 sequence reads: CASREGFGNEKLFF. CDR3 DNA: TGTGCCAGCAGGGAGGGGTTCGGTAATGAAAAACTGTTTTTT.

V is TRBV4-1 and J is TRBJ2-2; D may match TRBD1 or TRBD2 (5 bases each). Germline V gives CDR1 MGHRA, CDR2 YSYEKL. The CDR3 length is 16 residues. The ends were cut back, 7 bases at V and 2 bases at J, with 17 bases in the middle. The CDR3 coding sequence is TGCGCCAGCACCGTGGGGGTCGAGAGAAACACCGGGGAGCTGTTTTTT. Translating it yields CASTVGVERNTGELFF.

V gene TRBV6-5 combines with J gene TRBJ1-2; weak D call: TRBD1 (5 bases). In germline, CDR1 is MNHEY, CDR2 SVGAGI. Trimming cost V 4 bases and J 8 bases, with 14 bases left between them. CDR3 length equals 13 residues. CDR3: CASSSRAGLGYTF. CDR3 DNA: TGTGCCAGCAGTTCTAGGGCAGGGCTCGGCTACACCTTC.